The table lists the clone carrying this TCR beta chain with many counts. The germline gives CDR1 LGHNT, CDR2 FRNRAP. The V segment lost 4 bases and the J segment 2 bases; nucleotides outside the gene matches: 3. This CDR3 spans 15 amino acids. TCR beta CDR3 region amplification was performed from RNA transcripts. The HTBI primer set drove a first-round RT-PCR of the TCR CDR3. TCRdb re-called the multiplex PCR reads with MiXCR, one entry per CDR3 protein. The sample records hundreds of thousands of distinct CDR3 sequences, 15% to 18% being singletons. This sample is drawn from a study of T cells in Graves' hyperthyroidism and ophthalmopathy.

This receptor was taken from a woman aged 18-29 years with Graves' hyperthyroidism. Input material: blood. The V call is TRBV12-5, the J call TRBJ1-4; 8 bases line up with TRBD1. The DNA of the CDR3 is TGTGCTAGTGGTTCCCGGACAGGGACTAATGAAAAACTGTTTTTT. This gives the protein CASGSRTGTNEKLFF.